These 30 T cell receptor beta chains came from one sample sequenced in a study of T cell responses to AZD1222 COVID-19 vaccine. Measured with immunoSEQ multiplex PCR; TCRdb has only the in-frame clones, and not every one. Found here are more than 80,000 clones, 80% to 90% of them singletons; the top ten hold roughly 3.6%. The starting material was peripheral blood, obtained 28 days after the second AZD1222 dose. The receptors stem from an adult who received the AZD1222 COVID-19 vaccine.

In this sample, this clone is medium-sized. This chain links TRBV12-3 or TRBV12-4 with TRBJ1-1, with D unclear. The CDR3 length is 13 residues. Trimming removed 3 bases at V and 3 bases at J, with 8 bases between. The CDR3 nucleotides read TGTGCCAGCAGTTTGTCGGTCGACACTGAAGCTTTCTTT. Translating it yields CASSLSVDTEAFF.

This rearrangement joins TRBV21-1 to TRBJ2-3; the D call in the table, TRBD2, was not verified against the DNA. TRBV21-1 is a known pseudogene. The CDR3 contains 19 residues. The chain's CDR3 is CASRPAQGRAGGTADTQYF. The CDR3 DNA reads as TGTGCCAGCAGGCCTGCGCAGGGGCGCGCGGGGGGGACAGCAGATACGCAGTATTTT.

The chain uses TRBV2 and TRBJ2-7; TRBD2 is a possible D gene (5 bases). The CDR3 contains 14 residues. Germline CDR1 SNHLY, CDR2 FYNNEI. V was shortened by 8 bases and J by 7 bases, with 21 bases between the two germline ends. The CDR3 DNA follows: TGTGCCAGCGAAAGGGCCCGGACTGGTAGAGAGCAGTACTTC. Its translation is CASERARTGREQYF.

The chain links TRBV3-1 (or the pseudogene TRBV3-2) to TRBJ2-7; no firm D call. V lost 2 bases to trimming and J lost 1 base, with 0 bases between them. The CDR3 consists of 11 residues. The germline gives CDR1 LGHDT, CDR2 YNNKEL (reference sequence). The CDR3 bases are TGTGCCAGCAGCCAATCCTACGAGCAGTACTTC. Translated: CASSQSYEQYF.

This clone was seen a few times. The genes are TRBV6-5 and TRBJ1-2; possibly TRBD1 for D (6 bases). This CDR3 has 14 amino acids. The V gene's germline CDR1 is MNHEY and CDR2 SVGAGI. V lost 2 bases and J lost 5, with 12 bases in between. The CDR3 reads CASSYDRKQYGYTF. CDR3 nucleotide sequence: TGTGCCAGCAGTTACGACAGGAAGCAGTATGGCTACACCTTC.

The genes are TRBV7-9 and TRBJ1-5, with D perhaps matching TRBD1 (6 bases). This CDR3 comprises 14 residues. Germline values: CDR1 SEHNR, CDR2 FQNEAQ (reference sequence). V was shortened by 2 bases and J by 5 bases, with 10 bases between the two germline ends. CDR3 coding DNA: TGTGCCAGCAGCTTATCAGGGGTCGATCAGCCCCAGCATTTT. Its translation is CASSLSGVDQPQHF.

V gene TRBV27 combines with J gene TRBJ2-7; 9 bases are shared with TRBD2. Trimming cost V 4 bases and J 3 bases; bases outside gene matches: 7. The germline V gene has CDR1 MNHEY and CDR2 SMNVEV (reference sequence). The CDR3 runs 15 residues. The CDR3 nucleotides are TGTGCCAGCAGTTACTCGACTAGCGGACTCTACGAGCAGTACTTC. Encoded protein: CASSYSTSGLYEQYF.

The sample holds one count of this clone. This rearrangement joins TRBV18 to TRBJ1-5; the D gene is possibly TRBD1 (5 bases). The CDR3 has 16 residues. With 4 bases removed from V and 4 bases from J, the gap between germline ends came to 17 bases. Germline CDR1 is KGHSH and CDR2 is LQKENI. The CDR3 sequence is CASSLKSGTQNQPQHF. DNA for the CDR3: TGTGCCAGCTCACTGAAGTCCGGGACCCAAAATCAGCCCCAGCATTTT.

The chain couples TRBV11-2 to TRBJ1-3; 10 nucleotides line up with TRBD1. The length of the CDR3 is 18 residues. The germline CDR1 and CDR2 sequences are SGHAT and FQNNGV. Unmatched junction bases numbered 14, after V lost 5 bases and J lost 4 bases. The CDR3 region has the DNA TGTGCCAGCAGCCCCCGGTCGGGACAGGGGATATCCGGAAACACCATATATTTT. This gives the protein CASSPRSGQGISGNTIYF.

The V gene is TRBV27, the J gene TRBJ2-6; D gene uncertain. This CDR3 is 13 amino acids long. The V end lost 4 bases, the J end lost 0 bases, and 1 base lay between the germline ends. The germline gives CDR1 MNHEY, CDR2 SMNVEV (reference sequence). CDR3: CASSSSGANVLTF. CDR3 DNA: TGTGCCAGCAGTTCCTCTGGGGCCAACGTCCTGACTTTC. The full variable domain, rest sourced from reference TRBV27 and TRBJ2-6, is EAQVTQNPRYLITVTGKKLTVTCSQNMNHEYMSWYRQDPGLGLRQIYYSMNVEVTDKGDVPEGYKVSRKEKRNFPLILESPSPNQTSLYFCASSSSGANVLTFGAGSRLTVL.

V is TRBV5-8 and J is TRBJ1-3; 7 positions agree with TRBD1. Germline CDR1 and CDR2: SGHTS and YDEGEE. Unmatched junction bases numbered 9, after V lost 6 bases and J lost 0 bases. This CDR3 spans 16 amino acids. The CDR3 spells CASILWTGPSGNTIYF. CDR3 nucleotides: TGTGCCAGCATCCTATGGACAGGCCCCTCTGGAAACACCATATATTTT.

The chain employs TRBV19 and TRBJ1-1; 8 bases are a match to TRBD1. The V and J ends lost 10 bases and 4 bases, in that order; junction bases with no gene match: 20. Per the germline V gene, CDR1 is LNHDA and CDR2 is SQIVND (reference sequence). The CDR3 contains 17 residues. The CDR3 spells CATRGDRGVFSGTEAFF. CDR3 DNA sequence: TGTGCCACTAGGGGTGACAGGGGAGTATTTTCTGGCACTGAAGCTTTCTTT.

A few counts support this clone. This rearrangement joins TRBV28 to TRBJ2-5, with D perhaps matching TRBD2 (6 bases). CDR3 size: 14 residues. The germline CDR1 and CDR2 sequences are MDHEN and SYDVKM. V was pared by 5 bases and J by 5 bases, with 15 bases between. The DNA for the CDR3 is TGTGCCAGCAGTCTTCGCGGGGAACCGGAGACCCAGTACTTC. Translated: CASSLRGEPETQYF.

The CDR3 sequence: CATSDLLGQLMNTEAFF. In DNA, the CDR3 is TGTGCCACCAGTGATTTGCTGGGACAGCTAATGAACACTGAAGCTTTCTTT. The V and J genes are TRBV24-1 and TRBJ1-1, with TRBD1 matching over 7 bases. Germline CDR1 reads KGHDR; CDR2 reads SFDVKD. Losses at the gene ends were 0 bases for V and 0 bases for J; bases not matched to a gene: 6. The CDR3 runs 17 residues.

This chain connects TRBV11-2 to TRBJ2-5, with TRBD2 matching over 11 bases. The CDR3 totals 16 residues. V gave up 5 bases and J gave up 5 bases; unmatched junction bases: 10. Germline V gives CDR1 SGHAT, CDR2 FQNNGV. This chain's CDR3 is CASSGGLAGGWETQYF. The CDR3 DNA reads TGTGCCAGCAGCGGGGGTCTAGCGGGAGGATGGGAGACCCAGTACTTC. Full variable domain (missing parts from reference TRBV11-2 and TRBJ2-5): EAGVAQSPRYKIIEKRQSVAFWCNPISGHATLYWYQQILGQGPKLLIQFQNNGVVDDSQLPKDRFSAERLKGVDSTLKIQPAKLEDSAVYLCASSGGLAGGWETQYFGPGTRLLVL.

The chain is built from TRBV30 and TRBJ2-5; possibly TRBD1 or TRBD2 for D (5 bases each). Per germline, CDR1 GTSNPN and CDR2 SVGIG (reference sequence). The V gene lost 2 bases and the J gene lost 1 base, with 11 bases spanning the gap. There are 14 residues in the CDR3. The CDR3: CAWSPTGAQETQYF. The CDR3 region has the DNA TGTGCCTGGAGTCCTACCGGGGCCCAAGAGACCCAGTACTTC. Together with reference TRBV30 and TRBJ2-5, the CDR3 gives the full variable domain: SQTIHQWPATLVQPVGSPLSLECTVEGTSNPNLYWYRQAAGRGLQLLFYSVGIGQISSEVPQNLSASRPQDRQFILSSKKLLLSDSGFYLCAWSPTGAQETQYFGPGTRLLVL.

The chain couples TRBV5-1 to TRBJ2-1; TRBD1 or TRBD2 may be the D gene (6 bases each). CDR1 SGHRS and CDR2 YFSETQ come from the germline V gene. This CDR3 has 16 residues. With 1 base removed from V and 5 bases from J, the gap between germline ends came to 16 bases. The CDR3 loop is CASSLRTGGKDNEQFF. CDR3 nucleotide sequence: TGCGCCAGCAGCTTGAGAACCGGGGGCAAGGACAATGAGCAGTTCTTC.

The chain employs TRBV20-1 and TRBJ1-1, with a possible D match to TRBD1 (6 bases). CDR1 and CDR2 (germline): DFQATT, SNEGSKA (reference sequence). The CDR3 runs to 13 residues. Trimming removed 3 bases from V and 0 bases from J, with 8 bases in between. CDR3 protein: CSASRTVNTEAFF. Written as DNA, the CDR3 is TGCAGTGCTAGTAGGACAGTGAACACTGAAGCTTTCTTT.

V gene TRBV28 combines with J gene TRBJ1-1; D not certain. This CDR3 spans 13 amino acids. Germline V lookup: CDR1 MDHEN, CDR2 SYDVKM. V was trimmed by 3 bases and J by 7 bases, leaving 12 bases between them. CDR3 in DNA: TGTGCCAGCAGTTTTTCAGGTTCAATTGAAGCTTTCTTT. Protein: CASSFSGSIEAFF.

The CDR3 is CASSLGGPYEQYF. In nucleotides, the CDR3 is TGTGCCAGCAGCTTGGGGGGGCCCTACGAGCAGTACTTC. The chain recombines TRBV11-2 with TRBJ2-7, with a possible D match to TRBD2 (7 bases). The CDR3 has 13 residues. V was clipped by 3 bases and J by 2 bases, with 8 bases between them. From germline, CDR1 is SGHAT and CDR2 FQNNGV.

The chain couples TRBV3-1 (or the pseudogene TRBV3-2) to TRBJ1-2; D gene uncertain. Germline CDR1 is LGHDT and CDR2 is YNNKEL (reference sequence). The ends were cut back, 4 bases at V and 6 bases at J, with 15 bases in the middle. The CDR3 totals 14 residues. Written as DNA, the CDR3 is TGTGCCAGCAGCCTCAGCGGGTCGGAAGATGGCTACACCTTC. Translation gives CASSLSGSEDGYTF.

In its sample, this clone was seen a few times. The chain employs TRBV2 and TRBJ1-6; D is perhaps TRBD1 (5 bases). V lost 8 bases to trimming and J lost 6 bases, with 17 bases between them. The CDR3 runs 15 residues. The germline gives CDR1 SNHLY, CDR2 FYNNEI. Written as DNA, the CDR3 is TGTGCCAGCTGCCGGGAGGGACGTAGTAATTCACCCCTCCACTTT. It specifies CASCREGRSNSPLHF.

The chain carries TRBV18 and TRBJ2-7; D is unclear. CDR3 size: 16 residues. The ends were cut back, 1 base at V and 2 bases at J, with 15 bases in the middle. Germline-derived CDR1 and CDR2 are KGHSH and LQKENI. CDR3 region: CASSPRQGLGTYEQYF. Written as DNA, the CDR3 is TGTGCCAGCTCACCACGTCAAGGTTTAGGGACCTACGAGCAGTACTTC.

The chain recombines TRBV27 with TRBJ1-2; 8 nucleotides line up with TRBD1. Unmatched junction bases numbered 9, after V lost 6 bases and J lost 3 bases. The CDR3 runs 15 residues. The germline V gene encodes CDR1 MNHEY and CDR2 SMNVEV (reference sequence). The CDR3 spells CASRRQGRTDYGYTF. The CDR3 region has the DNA TGTGCCAGCAGACGACAGGGGAGGACGGACTATGGCTACACCTTC.

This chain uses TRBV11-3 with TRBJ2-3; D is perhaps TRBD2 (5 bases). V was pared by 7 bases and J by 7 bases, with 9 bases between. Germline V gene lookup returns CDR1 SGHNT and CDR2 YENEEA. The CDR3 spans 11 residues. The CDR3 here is CASIGGHTQYF. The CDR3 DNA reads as TGTGCCAGCATCGGCGGGCATACGCAGTATTTT.

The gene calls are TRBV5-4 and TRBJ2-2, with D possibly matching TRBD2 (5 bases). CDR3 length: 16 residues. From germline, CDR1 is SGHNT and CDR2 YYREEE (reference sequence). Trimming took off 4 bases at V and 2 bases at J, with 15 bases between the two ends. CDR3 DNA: TGTGCCAGCAGCCCCCCTCAACGGACTAACACCGGGGAGCTGTTTTTT. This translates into CASSPPQRTNTGELFF.

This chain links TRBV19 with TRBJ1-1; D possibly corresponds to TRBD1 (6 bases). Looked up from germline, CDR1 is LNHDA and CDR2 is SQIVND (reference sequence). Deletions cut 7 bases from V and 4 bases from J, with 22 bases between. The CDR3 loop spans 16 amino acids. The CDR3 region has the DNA TGTGCCAGTATCAATCTTCTGCGGGGGGCGGCCACTGAAGCTTTCTTT. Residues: CASINLLRGAATEAFF.

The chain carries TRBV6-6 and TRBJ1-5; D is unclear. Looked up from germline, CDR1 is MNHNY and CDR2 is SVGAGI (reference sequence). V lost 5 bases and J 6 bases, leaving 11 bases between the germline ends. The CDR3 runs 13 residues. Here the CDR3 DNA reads TGTGCCAGCAGTCCCTCGGCGGGTCAGCCCCAGCATTTT. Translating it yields CASSPSAGQPQHF.

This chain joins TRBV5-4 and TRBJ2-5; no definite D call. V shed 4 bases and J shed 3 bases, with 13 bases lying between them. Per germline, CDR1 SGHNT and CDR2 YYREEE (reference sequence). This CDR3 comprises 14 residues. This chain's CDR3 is CASSETGVEETQYF. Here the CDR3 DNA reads TGTGCCAGCAGCGAAACTGGGGTCGAAGAGACCCAGTACTTC.

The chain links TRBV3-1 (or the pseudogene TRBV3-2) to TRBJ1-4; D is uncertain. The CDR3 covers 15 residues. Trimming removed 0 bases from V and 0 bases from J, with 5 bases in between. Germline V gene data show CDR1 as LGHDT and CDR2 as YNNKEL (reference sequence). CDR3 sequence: CASSQEVATNEKLFF. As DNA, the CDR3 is TGTGCCAGCAGCCAAGAGGTCGCAACTAATGAAAAACTGTTTTTT.